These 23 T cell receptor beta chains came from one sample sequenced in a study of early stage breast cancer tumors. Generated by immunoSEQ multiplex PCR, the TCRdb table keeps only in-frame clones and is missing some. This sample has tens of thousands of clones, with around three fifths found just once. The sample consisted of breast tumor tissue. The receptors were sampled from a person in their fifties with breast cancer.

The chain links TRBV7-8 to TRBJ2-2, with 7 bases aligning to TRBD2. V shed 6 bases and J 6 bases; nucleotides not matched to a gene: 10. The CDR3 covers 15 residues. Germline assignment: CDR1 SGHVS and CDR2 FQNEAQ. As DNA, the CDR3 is TGTGCCAGCAGGCTCGTAGCGGGTCAGGCCGGGGAGCTGTTTTTT. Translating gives CASRLVAGQAGELFF.

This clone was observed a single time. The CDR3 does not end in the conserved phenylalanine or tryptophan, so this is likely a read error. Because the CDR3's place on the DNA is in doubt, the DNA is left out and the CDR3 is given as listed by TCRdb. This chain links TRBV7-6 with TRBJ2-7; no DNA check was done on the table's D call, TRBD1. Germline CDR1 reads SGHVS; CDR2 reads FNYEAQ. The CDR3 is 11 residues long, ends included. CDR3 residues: CASSLERQVRT.

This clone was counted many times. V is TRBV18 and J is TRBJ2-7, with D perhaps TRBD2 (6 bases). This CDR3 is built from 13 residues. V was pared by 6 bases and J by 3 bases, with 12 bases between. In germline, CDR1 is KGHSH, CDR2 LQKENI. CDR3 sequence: CASSRDGGYEQYF. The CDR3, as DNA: TGTGCCAGCTCGCGGGATGGGGGCTACGAGCAGTACTTC.

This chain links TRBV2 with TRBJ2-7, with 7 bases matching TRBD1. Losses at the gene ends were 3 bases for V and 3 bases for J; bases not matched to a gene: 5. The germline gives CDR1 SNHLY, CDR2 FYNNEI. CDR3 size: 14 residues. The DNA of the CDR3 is TGTGCCAGCAGTGAGTGGCAGGGGGTCTACGAGCAGTACTTC. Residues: CASSEWQGVYEQYF. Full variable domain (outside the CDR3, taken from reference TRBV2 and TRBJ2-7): EPEVTQTPSHQVTQMGQEVILRCVPISNHLYFYWYRQILGQKVEFLVSFYNNEISEKSEIFDDQFSVERPDGSNFTLKIRSTKLEDSAMYFCASSEWQGVYEQYFGPGTRLTVT.

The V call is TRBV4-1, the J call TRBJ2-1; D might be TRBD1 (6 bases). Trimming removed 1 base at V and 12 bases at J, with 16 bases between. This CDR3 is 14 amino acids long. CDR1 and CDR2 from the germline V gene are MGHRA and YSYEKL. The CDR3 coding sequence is TGCGCCAGCAGCCAAGCCCAACCGGGCAGGGGGCAGTTCTTC. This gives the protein CASSQAQPGRGQFF.

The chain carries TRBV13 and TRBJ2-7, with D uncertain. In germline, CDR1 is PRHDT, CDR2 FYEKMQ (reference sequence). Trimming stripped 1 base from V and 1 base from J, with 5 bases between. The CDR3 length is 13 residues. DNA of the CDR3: TGTGCCAGCAGCTTAGAGCAGTCCTACGAGCAGTACTTC. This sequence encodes CASSLEQSYEQYF.

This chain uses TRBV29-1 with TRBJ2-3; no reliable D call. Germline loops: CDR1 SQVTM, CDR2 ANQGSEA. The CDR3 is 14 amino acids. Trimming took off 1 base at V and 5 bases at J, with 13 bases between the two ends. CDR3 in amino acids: CSVEGPNLGDTQYF. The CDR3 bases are TGCAGCGTTGAAGGGCCTAATCTAGGAGATACGCAGTATTTT.

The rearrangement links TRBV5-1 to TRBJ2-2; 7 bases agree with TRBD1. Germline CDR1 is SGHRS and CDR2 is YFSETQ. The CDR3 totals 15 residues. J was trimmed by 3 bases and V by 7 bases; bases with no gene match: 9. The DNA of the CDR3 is TGCGCCAGCCGAACTTTTCAGGGGGACACCGGGGAGCTGTTTTTT. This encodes CASRTFQGDTGELFF.

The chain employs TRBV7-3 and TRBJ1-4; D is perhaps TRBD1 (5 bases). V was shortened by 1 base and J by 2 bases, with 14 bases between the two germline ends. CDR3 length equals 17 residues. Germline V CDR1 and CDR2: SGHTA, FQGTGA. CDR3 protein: CASSLRGRTDTNEKLFF. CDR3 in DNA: TGTGCCAGCAGCTTAAGGGGGAGAACGGATACTAATGAAAAACTGTTTTTT.

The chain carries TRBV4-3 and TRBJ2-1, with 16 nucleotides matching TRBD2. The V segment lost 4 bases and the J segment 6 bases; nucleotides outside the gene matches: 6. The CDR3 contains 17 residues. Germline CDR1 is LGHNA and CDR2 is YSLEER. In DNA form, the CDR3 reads TGCGCCAGCAGCCCCGGGACTAGCGGGAGGGGGGTCAATGAGCAGTTCTTC. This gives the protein CASSPGTSGRGVNEQFF.

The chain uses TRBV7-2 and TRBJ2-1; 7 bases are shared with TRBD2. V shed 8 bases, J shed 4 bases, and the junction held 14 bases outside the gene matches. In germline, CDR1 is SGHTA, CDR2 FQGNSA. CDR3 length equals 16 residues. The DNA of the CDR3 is TGTGCCAGCGGGGGGGGAGAAGTGGGTCGGTACAATGAGCAGTTCTTC. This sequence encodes CASGGGEVGRYNEQFF.

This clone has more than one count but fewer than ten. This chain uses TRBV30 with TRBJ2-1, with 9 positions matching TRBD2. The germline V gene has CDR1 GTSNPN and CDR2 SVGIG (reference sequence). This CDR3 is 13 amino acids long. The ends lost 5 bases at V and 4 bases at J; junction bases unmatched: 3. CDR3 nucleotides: TGTGCCTGGGAAGCGGGAGGATACAATGAGCAGTTCTTC. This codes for CAWEAGGYNEQFF.

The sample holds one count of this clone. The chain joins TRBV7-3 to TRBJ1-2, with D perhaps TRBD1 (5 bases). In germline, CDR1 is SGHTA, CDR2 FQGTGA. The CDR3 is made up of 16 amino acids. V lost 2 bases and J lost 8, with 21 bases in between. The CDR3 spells CASSLGRDGSRDGYTF. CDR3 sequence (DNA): TGTGCCAGCAGCTTAGGCCGGGACGGCTCCCGGGACGGCTACACCTTC. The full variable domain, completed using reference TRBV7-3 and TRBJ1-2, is GAGVSQTPSNKVTEKGKYVELRCDPISGHTALYWYRQSLGQGPEFLIYFQGTGAADDSGLPNDRFFAVRPEGSVSTLKIQRTERGDSAVYLCASSLGRDGSRDGYTFGSGTRLTVV.

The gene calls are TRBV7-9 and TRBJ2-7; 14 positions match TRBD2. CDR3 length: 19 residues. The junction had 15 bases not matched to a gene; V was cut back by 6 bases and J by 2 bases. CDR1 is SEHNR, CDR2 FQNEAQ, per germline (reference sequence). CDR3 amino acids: CASSFQSPGLAGAAYEQYF. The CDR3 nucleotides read TGTGCCAGCAGTTTTCAGTCGCCGGGACTAGCGGGAGCGGCCTACGAGCAGTACTTC.

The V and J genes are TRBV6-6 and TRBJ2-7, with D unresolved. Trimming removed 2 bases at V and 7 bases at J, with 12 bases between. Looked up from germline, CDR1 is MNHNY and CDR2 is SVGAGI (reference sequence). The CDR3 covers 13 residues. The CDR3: CASSYGVHGEQYF. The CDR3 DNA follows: TGTGCCAGCAGTTACGGGGTCCACGGGGAGCAGTACTTC.

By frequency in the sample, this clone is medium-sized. The CDR3 is CASSEYTGGGQPQHF. The CDR3 DNA follows: TGTGCCAGCAGTGAATACACAGGGGGCGGGCAGCCCCAGCATTTT. This chain joins TRBV6-1 and TRBJ1-5; 9 bases are shared with TRBD1. Germline-derived CDR1 and CDR2 are MNHNS and SASEGT. Trimming removed 2 bases from V and 7 bases from J; junction bases left unmatched: 6. The length of the CDR3 is 15 residues.

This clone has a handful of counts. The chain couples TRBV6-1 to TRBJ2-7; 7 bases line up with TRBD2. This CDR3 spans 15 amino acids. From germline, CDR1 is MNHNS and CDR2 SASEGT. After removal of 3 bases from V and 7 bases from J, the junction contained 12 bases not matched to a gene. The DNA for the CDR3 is TGTGCCAGCAGTGATCACGCGGGAGTAGGGTGGGAGCAGTACTTC. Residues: CASSDHAGVGWEQYF.

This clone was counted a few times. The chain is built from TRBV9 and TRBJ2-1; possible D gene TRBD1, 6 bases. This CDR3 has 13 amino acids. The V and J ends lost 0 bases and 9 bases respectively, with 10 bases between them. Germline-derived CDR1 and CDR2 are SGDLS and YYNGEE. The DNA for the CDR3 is TGTGCCAGCAGCGTAGGACAGGATAGTGAGCAGTTCTTC. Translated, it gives CASSVGQDSEQFF.

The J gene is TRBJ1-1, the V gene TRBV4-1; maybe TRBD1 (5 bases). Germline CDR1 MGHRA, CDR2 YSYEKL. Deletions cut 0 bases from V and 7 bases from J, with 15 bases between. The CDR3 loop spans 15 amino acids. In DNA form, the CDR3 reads TGCGCCAGCAGCCAAGAGTCGAGGGGCGAGGTTGAAGCTTTCTTT. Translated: CASSQESRGEVEAFF.

The CDR3: CASSPPGTYEQYF. In DNA form, the CDR3 reads TGTGCCAGCAGCCCCCCGGGTACCTACGAGCAGTACTTC. This chain links TRBV5-4 with TRBJ2-7; D call uncertain. This CDR3 has 13 residues. V was pared by 4 bases and J by 2 bases, with 10 bases between. Per the germline V gene, CDR1 is SGHNT and CDR2 is YYREEE (reference sequence).

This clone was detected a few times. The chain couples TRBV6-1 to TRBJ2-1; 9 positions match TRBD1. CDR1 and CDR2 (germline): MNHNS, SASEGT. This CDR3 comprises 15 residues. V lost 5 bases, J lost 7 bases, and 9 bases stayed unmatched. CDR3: CASSRKPGQGNEQFF. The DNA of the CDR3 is TGTGCCAGCAGTCGCAAACCGGGACAGGGAAATGAGCAGTTCTTC.

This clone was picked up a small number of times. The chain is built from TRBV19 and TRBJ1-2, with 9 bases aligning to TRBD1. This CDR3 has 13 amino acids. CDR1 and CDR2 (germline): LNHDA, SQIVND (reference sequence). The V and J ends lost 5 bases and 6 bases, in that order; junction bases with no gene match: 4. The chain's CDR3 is CASSSGTGNGYTF. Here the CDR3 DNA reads TGTGCCAGTAGTTCCGGGACAGGGAATGGCTACACCTTC.

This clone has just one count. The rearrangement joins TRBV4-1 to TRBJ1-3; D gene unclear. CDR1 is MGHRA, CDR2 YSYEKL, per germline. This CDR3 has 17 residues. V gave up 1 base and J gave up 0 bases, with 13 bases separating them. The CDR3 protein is CASSQGAVHSSGNTIYF. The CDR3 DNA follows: TGCGCCAGCAGCCAAGGAGCGGTACATTCCTCTGGAAACACCATATATTTT.